This T cell receptor (beta chain) came from a study of blood T cell repertoires in COVID-19. At the level of the study: Samples of COVID-19 (acute and convalescent) were obtained from the United States, Italy and Spain. The analysed material was cDNA or gDNA that came from T cells, B-cell-depleted T cells, or PBMCs.

Sequenced by immunoSEQ multiplex PCR; TCRdb stores in-frame clones only, minus some. This table holds 300,000 to 350,000 clones, around 83% found once. With V trimmed by 2 bases and J by 4 bases, 3 bases remained unmatched. The CDR3 has 15 amino acids. The germline V gene encodes CDR1 MNHEY and CDR2 SVGEGT. This clone was recorded only once. Sample: peripheral blood. The V call is TRBV6-2 or TRBV6-3, the J call TRBJ2-3, with 10 positions matching TRBD1. The source is a young man with active or convalescent COVID-19. The chain's CDR3 is CASSYRDRGSDTQYF. The CDR3 bases are TGTGCCAGCAGTTACCGGGACAGGGGTTCAGATACGCAGTATTTT.